This record concerns one TCR beta chain sequence. The CDR3 consists of 15 residues. This specimen comes from a study of T cell responses to AZD1222 COVID-19 vaccine. Profiling relied on immunoSEQ multiplex PCR, and the TCRdb table lists in-frame clones only, not all of them. The sample carries some 200,000 clones, just over 90% recorded once. The chain is built from TRBV21-1 and TRBJ1-5; TRBD1 was called by the table and not checked on the DNA. TRBV21-1 is noted as a pseudogene. The TCR comes from an adult in good health. The material was peripheral blood, obtained on day 0 of AZD1222 vaccination. CDR3 amino acids: CASSTPVTGSQPQHF. The CDR3 DNA follows: TGTGCCAGCAGCACGCCTGTGACAGGCTCTCAGCCCCAGCATTTT.